Listed here are 15 T cell receptor beta chains from one sample, sequenced in a study of blood T cell repertoires in COVID-19. Data came from immunoSEQ multiplex PCR; TCRdb stores just in-frame clones and leaves some out. The sample contains around 300,000 clones, around 82% of which appear only once. Material: peripheral blood. The receptors here all came from a man aged 25-45 years with active or convalescent COVID-19.

The chain uses TRBV15 and TRBJ1-3; D remains unclear. V shed 1 base and J shed 2 bases, with 12 bases lying between them. The germline V gene encodes CDR1 LNHNV and CDR2 YYDKDF (reference sequence). The CDR3 length is 16 residues. In nucleotides, the CDR3 is TGTGCCACCAGCAGAGGCCTGGGCCGCACTGGAAACACCATATATTTT. Its protein product is CATSRGLGRTGNTIYF.

This chain's CDR3 is CASSLRGTSGRAQGPSDTQYF. DNA of the CDR3: TGTGCCAGCAGCTTAAGGGGGACTAGCGGGAGGGCCCAAGGGCCATCGGATACGCAGTATTTT. The rearrangement uses TRBV7-6 and TRBJ2-3, with 16 bases fitting TRBD2. Per germline, CDR1 SGHVS and CDR2 FNYEAQ. The trim removed 2 bases at V and 6 bases at J, leaving 17 bases unmatched. The CDR3 extends over 21 amino acids. The variable domain in full, with the rest retrieved from reference TRBV7-6 and TRBJ2-3, is GAGVSQSPRYKVTKRGQDVALRCDPISGHVSLYWYRQALGQGPEFLTYFNYEAQQDKSGLPNDRFSAERPEGSISTLTIQRTEQRDSAMYRCASSLRGTSGRAQGPSDTQYFGPGTRLTVL.

Of note for this clone: An end of the junction differs from the germline gene, which may be a read error. This chain links TRBV5-4 with TRBJ2-5; 14 bases align to TRBD2. The CDR3 is 16 amino acids. In germline, CDR1 is SGHNT, CDR2 YYREEE (reference sequence). In DNA, the CDR3 is TGTACCAGCATCAACGCAGGGACTAGCGGGAGCGAGACCCAGTACTTC. It codes for CTSINAGTSGSETQYF.

This sequence joins TRBV24-1 and TRBJ2-7, with 11 bases matching TRBD1. V was clipped by 4 bases and J by 4 bases; unmatched bases: 5. CDR1 is KGHDR, CDR2 SFDVKD, per germline. There are 15 residues in the CDR3. The CDR3, as DNA: TGTGCCACCAGTGACCCGGACAGGGGGCGGTACGAGCAGTACTTC. Its protein is CATSDPDRGRYEQYF.

The chain links TRBV5-1 to TRBJ2-3; 13 positions agree with TRBD2. Germline CDR1 and CDR2: SGHRS and YFSETQ. The CDR3 sequence is 17 residues long. The V and J ends lost 1 base and 8 bases, in that order; junction bases with no gene match: 10. The CDR3: CASSLTSGRARQVTQYF. CDR3 in DNA: TGCGCCAGCAGCTTGACTAGCGGGAGGGCCCGACAAGTTACGCAGTATTTT.

The chain uses TRBV5-6 and TRBJ1-1; D is perhaps TRBD1 (5 bases). This CDR3 has 12 residues. Trimming removed 0 bases from V and 8 bases from J, with 8 bases in between. CDR1 and CDR2 from the germline V gene are SGHDT and YYEEEE. This chain's CDR3 is CASSLDRWEAFF. CDR3 nucleotide sequence: TGTGCCAGCAGCTTGGACAGGTGGGAAGCTTTCTTT.

The genes are TRBV5-1 and TRBJ1-1; tentative D call: TRBD1 (6 bases). CDR3 length: 15 residues. V was clipped by 0 bases and J by 1 base, with 10 bases between them. The germline V gene encodes CDR1 SGHRS and CDR2 YFSETQ. The CDR3 DNA reads as TGCGCCAGCAGCTTGGTACAGGGTGGGAACACTGAAGCTTTCTTT. It yields the protein CASSLVQGGNTEAFF.

The genes are TRBV18 and TRBJ1-4; 7 bases line up with TRBD1. The germline gives CDR1 KGHSH, CDR2 LQKENI. The CDR3 totals 13 residues. V shed 6 bases, J shed 6 bases, and the junction held 4 bases outside the gene matches. DNA for the CDR3: TGTGCCAGCTCCGAACAGGGGTATGAAAAACTGTTTTTT. Amino acids: CASSEQGYEKLFF.

The CDR3 region has the DNA TGTGCCAGCAGCTTAAGTAGCGGGGGGGCGTATGAGACCCAGTACTTC. The encoded protein is CASSLSSGGAYETQYF. The V and J genes are TRBV7-3 and TRBJ2-5; TRBD2 agrees at 11 bases. Trimming took 1 base from V and 5 from J; bases not matched to a gene: 6. Germline CDR1 reads SGHTA; CDR2 reads FQGTGA. The CDR3 is 16 residues long.

V and J are TRBV3-1 (or the pseudogene TRBV3-2) and TRBJ1-2; D is unclear. From germline, CDR1 is LGHDT and CDR2 YNNKEL (reference sequence). V dropped 3 bases and J dropped 4 bases, with 3 bases sitting between them. The CDR3 consists of 11 residues. The CDR3 loop is CASSQSYGYTF. The DNA for the CDR3 is TGTGCCAGCAGCCAGAGCTATGGCTACACCTTC.

As regards this clone: The sample contains more than one DNA sequence encoding this CDR3. V usage is TRBV19 and J usage is TRBJ1-2; D gene uncertain. Germline loops: CDR1 LNHDA, CDR2 SQIVND (reference sequence). CDR3 size: 13 residues. With 5 bases removed from V and 8 bases from J, the gap between germline ends came to 15 bases. In DNA, the CDR3 is TGTGCCAGTAGTCCCCGAGGTGCCTACGGCTACACCTTC. It yields the protein CASSPRGAYGYTF. Full variable domain (missing parts from reference TRBV19 and TRBJ1-2): DGGITQSPKYLFRKEGQNVTLSCEQNLNHDAMYWYRQDPGQGLRLIYYSQIVNDFQKGDIAEGYSVSREKKESFPLTVTSAQKNPTAFYLCASSPRGAYGYTFGSGTRLTVV.

V usage is TRBV30 and J usage is TRBJ2-4, with TRBD2 matching over 7 bases. The CDR3 consists of 10 residues. Germline lookup yields CDR1 GTSNPN and CDR2 SVGIG (reference sequence). Trimming took 8 bases from V and 7 from J; bases not matched to a gene: 2. In nucleotides, the CDR3 is TGTGCCCTGGGGGGGAACATTCAGTACTTC. Its translation is CALGGNIQYF.

V gene TRBV4-3 combines with J gene TRBJ2-7; D possibly corresponds to TRBD1 (6 bases). The CDR3 runs 14 residues. Germline V gene data show CDR1 as LGHNA and CDR2 as YSLEER. With 0 bases removed from V and 3 bases from J, the gap between germline ends came to 9 bases. The CDR3 reads CASSQEGDNYEQYF. The CDR3 coding sequence is TGCGCCAGCAGCCAAGAAGGGGACAACTACGAGCAGTACTTC.

V usage is TRBV19 and J usage is TRBJ1-2; maybe TRBD1 (6 bases). Germline-derived CDR1 and CDR2 are LNHDA and SQIVND (reference sequence). The CDR3 has 13 residues. The V and J ends lost 6 bases and 4 bases respectively, with 12 bases between them. In DNA form, the CDR3 reads TGTGCCAGTAGCCCTACAGGGATCTATGGCTACACCTTC. This encodes CASSPTGIYGYTF. Complete variable domain (other parts from reference TRBV19 and TRBJ1-2): DGGITQSPKYLFRKEGQNVTLSCEQNLNHDAMYWYRQDPGQGLRLIYYSQIVNDFQKGDIAEGYSVSREKKESFPLTVTSAQKNPTAFYLCASSPTGIYGYTFGSGTRLTVV.

The genes are TRBV9 and TRBJ1-4; 8 nucleotides line up with TRBD1. CDR1 and CDR2 (germline): SGDLS, YYNGEE. The J segment lost 0 bases and the V segment lost 3 bases, leaving 1 base of the junction unmatched. The CDR3 runs 15 residues. CDR3 nucleotide sequence: TGTGCCAGCAGCGACAGGGGGGCAACTAATGAAAAACTGTTTTTT. It encodes CASSDRGATNEKLFF.